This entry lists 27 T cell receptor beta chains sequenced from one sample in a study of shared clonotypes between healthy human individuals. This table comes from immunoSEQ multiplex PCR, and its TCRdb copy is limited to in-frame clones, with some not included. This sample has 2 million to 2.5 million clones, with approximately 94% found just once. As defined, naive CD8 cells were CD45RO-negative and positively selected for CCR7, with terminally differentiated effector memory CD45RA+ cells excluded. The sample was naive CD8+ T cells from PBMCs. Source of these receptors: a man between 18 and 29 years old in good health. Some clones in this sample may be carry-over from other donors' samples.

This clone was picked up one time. In DNA, the CDR3 is TGTGCCAGCAGTGAAGGCGTGGTTAGCTGGGAAAAACTGTTTTTT. Translated: CASSEGVVSWEKLFF. J is TRBJ1-4 and V is TRBV6-1; D gene unclear. The CDR3 length is 15 residues. Per the germline V gene, CDR1 is MNHNS and CDR2 is SASEGT. The germline V and J ends were trimmed by 1 base and 8 bases, with 14 bases remaining between them.

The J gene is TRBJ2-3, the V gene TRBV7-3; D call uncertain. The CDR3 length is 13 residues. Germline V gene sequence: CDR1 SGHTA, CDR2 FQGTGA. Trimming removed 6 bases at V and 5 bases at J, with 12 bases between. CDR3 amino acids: CASSDTPGDTQYF. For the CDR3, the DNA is TGTGCCAGCAGTGATACCCCCGGAGATACGCAGTATTTT.

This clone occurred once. The CDR3 DNA is TGTGCCCCCAGGGATCCTGGGGCCAACGTCCTGACTTTC. Residues: CAPRDPGANVLTF. The chain is built from TRBV5-8 and TRBJ2-6; D possibly corresponds to TRBD1 (5 bases). Trimming stripped 10 bases from V and 2 bases from J, with 10 bases between. CDR1 SGHTS and CDR2 YDEGEE come from the germline V gene. The CDR3 totals 13 residues.

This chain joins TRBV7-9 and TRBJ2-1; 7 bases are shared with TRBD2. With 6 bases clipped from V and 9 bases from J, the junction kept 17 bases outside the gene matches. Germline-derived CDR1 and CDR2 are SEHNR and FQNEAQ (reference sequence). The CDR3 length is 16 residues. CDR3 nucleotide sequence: TGTGCCAGCAGTACCACTAGCGATCCCACGCTCGGTGAGCAGTTCTTC. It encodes CASSTTSDPTLGEQFF.

Here the CDR3 reads CASNVGDAADTQYF. As DNA, the CDR3 is TGTGCCAGCAACGTGGGGGATGCGGCAGATACGCAGTATTTT. The chain uses TRBV27 and TRBJ2-3; D may correspond to TRBD1 or TRBD2 (5 bases each). There are 14 residues in the CDR3. Trimming took off 7 bases at V and 4 bases at J, with 15 bases between the two ends. Germline V lookup: CDR1 MNHEY, CDR2 SMNVEV (reference sequence).

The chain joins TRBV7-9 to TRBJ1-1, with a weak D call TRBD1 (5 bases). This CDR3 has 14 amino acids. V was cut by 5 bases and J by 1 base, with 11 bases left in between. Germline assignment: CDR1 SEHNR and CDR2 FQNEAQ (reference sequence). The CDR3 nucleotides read TGTGCCAGCAGCCCCGGGACGACGAACACTGAAGCTTTCTTT. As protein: CASSPGTTNTEAFF.

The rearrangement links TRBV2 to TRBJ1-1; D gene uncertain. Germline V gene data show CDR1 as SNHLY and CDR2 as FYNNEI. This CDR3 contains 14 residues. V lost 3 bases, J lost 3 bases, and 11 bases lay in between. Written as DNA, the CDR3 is TGTGCCAGCAGTGAGGGGAGGGCTCACACTGAAGCTTTCTTT. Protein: CASSEGRAHTEAFF. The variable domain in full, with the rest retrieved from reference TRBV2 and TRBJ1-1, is EPEVTQTPSHQVTQMGQEVILRCVPISNHLYFYWYRQILGQKVEFLVSFYNNEISEKSEIFDDQFSVERPDGSNFTLKIRSTKLEDSAMYFCASSEGRAHTEAFFGQGTRLTVV.

DNA of the CDR3: TGTGCCTGGAGTGTACTCAGAAAAGAGACCCAGTACTTC. Encoded protein: CAWSVLRKETQYF. J is TRBJ2-5 and V is TRBV30; D remains unclear. V shed 0 bases and J shed 3 bases, with 8 bases lying between them. The length of the CDR3 is 13 residues. Germline values: CDR1 GTSNPN, CDR2 SVGIG (reference sequence).

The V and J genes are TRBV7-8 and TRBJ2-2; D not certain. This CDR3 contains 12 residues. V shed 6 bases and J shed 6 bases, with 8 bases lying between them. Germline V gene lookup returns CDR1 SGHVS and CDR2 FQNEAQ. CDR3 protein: CASRNRAGELFF. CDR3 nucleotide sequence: TGTGCCAGCAGGAACCGTGCCGGGGAGCTGTTTTTT.

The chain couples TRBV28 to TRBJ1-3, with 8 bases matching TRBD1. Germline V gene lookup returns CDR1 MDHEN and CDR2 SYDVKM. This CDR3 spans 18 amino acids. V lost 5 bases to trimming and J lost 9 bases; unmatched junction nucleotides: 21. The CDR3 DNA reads TGTGCCAGCAGTCCATATCCCGGAGACAGGGGCCTGAGCGGCACCATATATTTT. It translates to CASSPYPGDRGLSGTIYF.

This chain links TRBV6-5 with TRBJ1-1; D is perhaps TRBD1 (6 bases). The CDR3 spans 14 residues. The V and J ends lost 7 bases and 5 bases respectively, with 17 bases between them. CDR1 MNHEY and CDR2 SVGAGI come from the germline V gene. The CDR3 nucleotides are TGTGCCAGCACCACGGGGGCAGGGTGGACTGAAGCTTTCTTT. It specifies CASTTGAGWTEAFF.

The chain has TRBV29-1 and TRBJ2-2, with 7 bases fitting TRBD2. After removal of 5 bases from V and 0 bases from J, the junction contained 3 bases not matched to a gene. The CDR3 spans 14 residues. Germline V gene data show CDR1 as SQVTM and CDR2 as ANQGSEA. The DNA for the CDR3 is TGCAGCGTTAGTGGACTAGCGAACACCGGGGAGCTGTTTTTT. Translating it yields CSVSGLANTGELFF.

The CDR3 protein is CASRRDRDNEKLFF. For the CDR3, the DNA is TGTGCCAGTCGCCGGGACAGGGATAATGAAAAACTGTTTTTT. The V call is TRBV19, the J call TRBJ1-4; 9 bases fit TRBD1. The germline V gene has CDR1 LNHDA and CDR2 SQIVND (reference sequence). This CDR3 comprises 14 residues. After removal of 8 bases from V and 4 bases from J, the junction contained 5 bases not matched to a gene.

This chain's CDR3 is CASSETVYEQFF. Here the CDR3 DNA reads TGTGCCAGCAGTGAGACGGTCTATGAGCAGTTCTTC. The chain recombines TRBV6-1 with TRBJ2-1; D uncertain. CDR1 is MNHNS and CDR2 is SASEGT in the germline V gene. The V end lost 3 bases, the J end lost 8 bases, and 8 bases lay between the germline ends. CDR3 length equals 12 residues.

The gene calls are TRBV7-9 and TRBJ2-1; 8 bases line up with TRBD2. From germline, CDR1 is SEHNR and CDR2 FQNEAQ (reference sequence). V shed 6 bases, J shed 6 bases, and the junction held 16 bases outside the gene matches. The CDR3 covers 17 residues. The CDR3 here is CASSFDGGLDLFNEQFF. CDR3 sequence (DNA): TGTGCCAGCAGTTTCGATGGGGGACTAGATTTGTTCAATGAGCAGTTCTTC. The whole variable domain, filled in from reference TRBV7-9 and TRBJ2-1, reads DTGVSQNPRHKITKRGQNVTFRCDPISEHNRLYWYRQTLGQGPEFLTYFQNEAQLEKSRLLSDRFSAERPKGSFSTLEIQRTEQGDSAMYLCASSFDGGLDLFNEQFFGPGTRLTVL.

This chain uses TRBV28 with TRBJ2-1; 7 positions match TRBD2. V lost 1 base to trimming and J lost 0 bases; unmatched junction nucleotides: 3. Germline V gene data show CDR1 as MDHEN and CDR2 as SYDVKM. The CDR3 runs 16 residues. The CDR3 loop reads CASSLYPSGSYNEQFF. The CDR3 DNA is TGTGCCAGCAGTTTATACCCTAGCGGCTCCTACAATGAGCAGTTCTTC. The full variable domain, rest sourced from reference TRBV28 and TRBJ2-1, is DVKVTQSSRYLVKRTGEKVFLECVQDMDHENMFWYRQDPGLGLRLIYFSYDVKMKEKGDIPEGYSVSREKKERFSLILESASTNQTSMYLCASSLYPSGSYNEQFFGPGTRLTVL.

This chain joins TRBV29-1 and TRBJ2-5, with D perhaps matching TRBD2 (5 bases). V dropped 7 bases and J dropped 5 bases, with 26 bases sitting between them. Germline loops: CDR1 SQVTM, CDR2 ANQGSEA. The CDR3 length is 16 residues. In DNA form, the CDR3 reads TGCAGCGCTGGGAGTGCGCTTATCAATCGGATCGAGACCCAGTACTTC. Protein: CSAGSALINRIETQYF.

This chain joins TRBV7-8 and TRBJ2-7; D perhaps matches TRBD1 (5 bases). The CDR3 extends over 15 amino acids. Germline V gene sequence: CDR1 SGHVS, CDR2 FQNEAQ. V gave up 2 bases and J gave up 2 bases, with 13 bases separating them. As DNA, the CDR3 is TGTGCCAGCAGCTTATTTATGCTAGGGGCCTACGAGCAGTACTTC. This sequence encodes CASSLFMLGAYEQYF.

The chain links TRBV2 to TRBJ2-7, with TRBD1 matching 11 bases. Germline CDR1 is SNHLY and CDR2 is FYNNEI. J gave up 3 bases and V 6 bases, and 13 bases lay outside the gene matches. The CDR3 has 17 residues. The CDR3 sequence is CASRSPGTGGKGYEQYF. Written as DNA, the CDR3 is TGTGCCAGCAGGTCACCCGGGACAGGGGGGAAAGGCTACGAGCAGTACTTC.

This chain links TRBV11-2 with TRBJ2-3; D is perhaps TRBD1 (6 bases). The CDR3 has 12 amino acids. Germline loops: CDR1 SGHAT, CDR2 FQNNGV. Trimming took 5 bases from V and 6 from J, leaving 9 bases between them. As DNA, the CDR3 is TGTGCCAGCAGCCAAAGGGGGGATACGCAGTATTTT. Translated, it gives CASSQRGDTQYF.

The CDR3 nucleotides read TGTGCCAGCAGCTTATCGGGGGCAGGGGAGCAGTACTTC. Its protein product is CASSLSGAGEQYF. V is TRBV7-9 and J is TRBJ2-7; TRBD1 or TRBD2 may be the D gene (6 bases each). V lost 2 bases, J lost 7 bases, and 12 bases lay in between. Germline CDR1 and CDR2: SEHNR and FQNEAQ (reference sequence). The CDR3 is 13 residues long.

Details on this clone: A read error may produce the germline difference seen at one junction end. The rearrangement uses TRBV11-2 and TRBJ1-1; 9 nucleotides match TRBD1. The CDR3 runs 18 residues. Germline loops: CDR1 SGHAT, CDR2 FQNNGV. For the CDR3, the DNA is TGTGCCAGCAGCTTATATCGATTGTGGGACAGGGAGAACAGTGAAGCTTTCTTT. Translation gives CASSLYRLWDRENSEAFF.

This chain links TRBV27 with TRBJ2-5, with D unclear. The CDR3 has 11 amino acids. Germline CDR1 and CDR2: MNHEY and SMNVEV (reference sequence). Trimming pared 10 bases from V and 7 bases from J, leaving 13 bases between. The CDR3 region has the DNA TGTGCCACCCAAGTAGGTGTGACCCAGTACTTC. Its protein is CATQVGVTQYF.

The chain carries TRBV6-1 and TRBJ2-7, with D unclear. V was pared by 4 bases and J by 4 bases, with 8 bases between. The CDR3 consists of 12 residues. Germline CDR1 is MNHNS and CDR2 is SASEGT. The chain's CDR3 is CASSGNRYEQYF. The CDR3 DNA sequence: TGTGCCAGCAGTGGGAACCGTTACGAGCAGTACTTC.

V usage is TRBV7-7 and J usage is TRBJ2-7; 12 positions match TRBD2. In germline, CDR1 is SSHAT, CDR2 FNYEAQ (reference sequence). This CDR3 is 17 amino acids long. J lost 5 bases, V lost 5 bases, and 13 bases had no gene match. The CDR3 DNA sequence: TGTGCCAGCAGCCCACTACTAGCGGGAGGCCCCTTGGACGAGCAGTACTTC. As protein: CASSPLLAGGPLDEQYF.

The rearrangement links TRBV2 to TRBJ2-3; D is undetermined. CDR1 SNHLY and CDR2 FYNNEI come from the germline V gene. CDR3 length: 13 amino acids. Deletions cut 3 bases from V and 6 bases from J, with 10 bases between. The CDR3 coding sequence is TGTGCCAGCAGTGACCGTCCGGCGGATACGCAGTATTTT. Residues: CASSDRPADTQYF.

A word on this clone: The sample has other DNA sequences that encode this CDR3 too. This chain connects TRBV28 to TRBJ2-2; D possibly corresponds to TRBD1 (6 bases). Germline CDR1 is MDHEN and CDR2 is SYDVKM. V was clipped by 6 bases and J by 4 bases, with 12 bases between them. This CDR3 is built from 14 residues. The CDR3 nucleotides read TGTGCCAGCAGCCGAACAGGGAGCACCGGGGAGCTGTTTTTT. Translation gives CASSRTGSTGELFF.